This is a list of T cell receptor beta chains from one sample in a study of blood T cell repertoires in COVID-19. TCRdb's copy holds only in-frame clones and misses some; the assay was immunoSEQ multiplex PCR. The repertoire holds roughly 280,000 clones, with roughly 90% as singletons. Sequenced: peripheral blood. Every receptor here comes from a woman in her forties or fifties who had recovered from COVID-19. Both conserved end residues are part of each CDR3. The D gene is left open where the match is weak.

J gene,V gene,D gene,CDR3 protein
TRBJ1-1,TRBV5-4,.,CASSLTTGYEAFF
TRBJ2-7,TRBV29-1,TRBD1,CSVSGQGGYYEQYF
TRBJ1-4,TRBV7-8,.,CASSPRSRANEKLFF
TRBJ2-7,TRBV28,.,CASSPPPLYEQYF
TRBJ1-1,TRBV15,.,CATSRVGTEAFF
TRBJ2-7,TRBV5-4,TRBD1,CASSRDRGYEQYF
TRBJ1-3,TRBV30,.,CAWSQGTGNTIYF
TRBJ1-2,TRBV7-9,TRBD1,CASSSQGDGTF
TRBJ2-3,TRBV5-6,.,CASSNLEPDTQYF
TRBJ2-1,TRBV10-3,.,CAISESESSYNEQFF
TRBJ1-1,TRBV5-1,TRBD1,CASSSGQGHTEAFF
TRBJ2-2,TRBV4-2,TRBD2,CASSLQTSGRNVGELFF
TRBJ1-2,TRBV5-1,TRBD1,CASSPRQGRSDYGYTF
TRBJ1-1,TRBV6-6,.,CASNRAGNTEAFF
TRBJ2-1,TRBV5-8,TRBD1,CASSLGQGSYNEQFF
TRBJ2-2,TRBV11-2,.,CASSLYSGELFF
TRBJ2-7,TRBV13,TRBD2,CASSLSPAGGYEQYF
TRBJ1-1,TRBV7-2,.,CASSLDRVNTEAFF
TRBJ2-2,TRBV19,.,CASSIDLESPNTGELFF
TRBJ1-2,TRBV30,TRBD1,CAWEGPGTGGYGYTF
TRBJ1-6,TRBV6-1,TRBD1,CASSERGRNSPLHF
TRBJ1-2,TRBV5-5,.,CASSLGQARGYTF
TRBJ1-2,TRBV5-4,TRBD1,CASSLAKGADGYTF
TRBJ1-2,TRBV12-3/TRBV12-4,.,CASSPLTDYGYTF
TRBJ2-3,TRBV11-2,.,CASSFYDTQYF
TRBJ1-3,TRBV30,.,CAWSTGIGNTIYF
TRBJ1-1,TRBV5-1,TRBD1,CASSFDRVGRTEAFF
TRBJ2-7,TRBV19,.,CASSIGAPYEQYF
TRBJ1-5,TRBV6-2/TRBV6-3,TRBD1,CASSWSTGSGQPQHF
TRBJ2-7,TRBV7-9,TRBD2,CASSLDGLAGDEQYF
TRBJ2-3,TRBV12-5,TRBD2,CASGSGTTADTQYF
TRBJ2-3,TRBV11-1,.,CASSSGLLPDTQYF
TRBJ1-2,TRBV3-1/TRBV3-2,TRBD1,CASSRSGTGGYTF
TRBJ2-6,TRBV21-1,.,CASSKYETAFSPSGANVLTF
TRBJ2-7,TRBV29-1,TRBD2,CSAGPGLAGGFSYEQYF
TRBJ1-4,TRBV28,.,CAGGASNEKLFF
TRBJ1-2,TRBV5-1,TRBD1,CASSLSGGLSYTF
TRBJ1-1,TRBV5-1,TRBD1,CASSLQGESTEAFF
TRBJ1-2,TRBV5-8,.,CASSLTVYGYTF
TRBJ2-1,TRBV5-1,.,CASSLEIIVNEQFF
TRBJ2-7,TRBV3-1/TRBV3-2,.,CASSQETGQGHLWREQYF
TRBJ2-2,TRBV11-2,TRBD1,CASSLGLGQGQLGELFF
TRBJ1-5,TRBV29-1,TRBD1,CSVAIQGVDQPQHF
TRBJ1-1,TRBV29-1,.,CSVGPGNTEAFF
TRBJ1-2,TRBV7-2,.,CASSLEGWKSGYTF
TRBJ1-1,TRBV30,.,CAWSPTGNTEAFF
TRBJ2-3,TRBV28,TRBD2,CASSSLAGASTDTQYF
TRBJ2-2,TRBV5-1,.,CASSLGLVGELFF
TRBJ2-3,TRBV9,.,CASSVAGRRGSTDTQYF
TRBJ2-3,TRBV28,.,CASSQTSPTQYF
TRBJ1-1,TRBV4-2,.,CASSPGLGTEAFF
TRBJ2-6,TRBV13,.,CASSLTGYTLSGANVLTF
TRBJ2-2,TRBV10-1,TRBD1,CASSDPGQGATGELFF
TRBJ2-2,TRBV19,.,CASSIPRGRANTGELFF
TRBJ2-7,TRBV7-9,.,CASSRDLNYEQYF